The sequence of this TCR beta chain was determined in a study of cytomegalovirus exposure and HLA in healthy donors. Findings and limits, study-wide: As immune exposure information, only CMV serostatus was available.

This clone was seen a few times. The antigen remains unidentified. CDR1 and CDR2 (germline): LNHDA, SQIVND (reference sequence). V shed 7 bases and J 0 bases; nucleotides not matched to a gene: 12. The length of the CDR3 is 17 residues. PCR was performed using 60 Vbeta and 13 Jbeta primers. Clones were sequenced by immunoSEQ multiplex PCR, and TCRdb holds only the in-frame ones, with some missing. The sample gives some 180,000 clones, about three quarters of which show up once; about 1.5% is in the top ten. The sequence was collected from a man aged 18 to 30 in good health and CMV-seronegative. The chain uses TRBV19 and TRBJ1-5; TRBD1 matches 7 bases. Sequenced sample: PBMCs. The CDR3 reads CASTARQGAYSNQPQHF. In DNA, the CDR3 is TGTGCCAGTACTGCCCGACAGGGAGCCTATAGCAATCAGCCCCAGCATTTT.